One sample yielded the 3 T cell receptor beta chains listed below, sequenced in a study of identifying expanded T cells in peripheral blood. TCRdb's table, derived via immunoSEQ multiplex PCR, lists solely in-frame clones and lacks some. The sample includes about 50,000 clones, approximately 80% of them seen just once. Material for sequencing was blood. The receptor set was obtained from a person between 18 and 75 years old in good health.

The CDR3 spells CASSLDRGYYGYTF. The CDR3 DNA sequence: TGTGCCAGCAGCCTAGACAGGGGGTACTATGGCTACACCTTC. The chain couples TRBV27 to TRBJ1-2; 9 nucleotides line up with TRBD1. CDR3 size: 14 residues. Germline V gene data show CDR1 as MNHEY and CDR2 as SMNVEV (reference sequence). The V and J ends lost 6 bases and 3 bases, in that order; junction bases with no gene match: 5.

The chain links TRBV7-8 to TRBJ1-2; unclear D gene. The CDR3 is 12 residues long. Deletions cut 5 bases from V and 6 bases from J, with 10 bases between. From germline, CDR1 is SGHVS and CDR2 FQNEAQ. The CDR3 DNA sequence: TGTGCCAGCAGCCCGGCCGACGATGGCTACACCTTC. This translates into CASSPADDGYTF.

V is TRBV18 and J is TRBJ2-5, with a weak D call TRBD1 (6 bases). The CDR3 covers 15 residues. Germline assignment: CDR1 KGHSH and CDR2 LQKENI. V lost 0 bases and J 5 bases, leaving 13 bases between the germline ends. CDR3 DNA: TGTGCCAGCTCACCACCGGGGGCAGGTGTTGAGACCCAGTACTTC. Protein sequence: CASSPPGAGVETQYF.